Each of the 17 T cell receptor beta chains below was sequenced from the same sample in a study of blood T cell repertoires in COVID-19. Data came from immunoSEQ multiplex PCR; TCRdb stores just in-frame clones and leaves some out. The sample contains some 100,000 clones, 65% to 90% of which appear only once. The sample comprised PBMCs or T cells enriched from blood (not recorded which). Receptors were obtained from a woman between 50 and 59 years old who had recovered from COVID-19.

V gene TRBV5-4 combines with J gene TRBJ2-7, with 10 bases matching TRBD2. Losses at the gene ends were 0 bases for V and 0 bases for J; bases not matched to a gene: 3. This CDR3 comprises 16 residues. Germline assignment: CDR1 SGHNT and CDR2 YYREEE (reference sequence). The CDR3, as DNA: TGTGCCAGCAGCTTGGGGTTAGCGGGAGGCTCCTACGAGCAGTACTTC. Translated: CASSLGLAGGSYEQYF.

This clone was seen only once. The V gene is TRBV18, the J gene TRBJ1-1; D not resolved. The germline V gene has CDR1 KGHSH and CDR2 LQKENI. V was clipped by 0 bases and J by 5 bases, with 13 bases between them. The CDR3 covers 15 residues. This CDR3 reads CASSPPAGGGTEAFF. CDR3 coding DNA: TGTGCCAGCTCACCACCGGCGGGTGGTGGGACTGAAGCTTTCTTT.

In nucleotides, the CDR3 is TGTGCCAGCAGCTTAGGCGGACAGGACCTCTTCTATGGCTACACCTTC. Protein: CASSLGGQDLFYGYTF. The rearrangement uses TRBV7-6 and TRBJ1-2, with 7 bases identical to TRBD1. The junction had 9 bases not matched to a gene; V was cut back by 1 base and J by 4 bases. CDR1 and CDR2 from the germline V gene are SGHVS and FNYEAQ. CDR3 size: 16 residues.

The count of this clone is one. In DNA, the CDR3 is TGTGCCAGCAGAGGGAGTTCCTCTGGAAACACCATATATTTT. Its protein is CASRGSSSGNTIYF. This chain uses TRBV28 with TRBJ1-3; D uncertain. This CDR3 region has 14 residues. The V and J ends lost 6 bases and 0 bases respectively, with 9 bases between them. The V gene's germline CDR1 is MDHEN and CDR2 SYDVKM. Complete variable domain (other parts from reference TRBV28 and TRBJ1-3): DVKVTQSSRYLVKRTGEKVFLECVQDMDHENMFWYRQDPGLGLRLIYFSYDVKMKEKGDIPEGYSVSREKKERFSLILESASTNQTSMYLCASRGSSSGNTIYFGEGSWLTVV.

The chain recombines TRBV5-4 with TRBJ1-2; D is undetermined. Per the germline V gene, CDR1 is SGHNT and CDR2 is YYREEE (reference sequence). Trimming took 4 bases from V and 4 from J, leaving 14 bases between them. This CDR3 spans 14 amino acids. The CDR3, as DNA: TGTGCCAGCAGCATGGGTGAGGGTATCTATGGCTACACCTTC. Translated: CASSMGEGIYGYTF.

The CDR3 loop is CASSPGQGYGYTF. CDR3 sequence (DNA): TGTGCCAGCTCACCGGGACAGGGCTATGGCTACACCTTC. The chain has TRBV18 and TRBJ1-2; TRBD1 matches at 9 bases. The V gene end was trimmed by 3 bases and the J gene end by 4 bases; junction bases not matched to a gene: 0. Per the germline V gene, CDR1 is KGHSH and CDR2 is LQKENI. The CDR3 consists of 13 residues.

The sample holds one count of this clone. The chain joins TRBV5-1 to TRBJ2-3, with D tentatively TRBD1 (6 bases). The CDR3 is 13 amino acids. The V end lost 3 bases, the J end lost 3 bases, and 8 bases lay between the germline ends. Germline V CDR1 and CDR2: SGHRS, YFSETQ. CDR3 loop: CASSSTGTDTQYF. The DNA for the CDR3 is TGCGCCAGCAGCTCTACAGGGACAGATACGCAGTATTTT.

This clone was observed a single time. The chain's CDR3 is CASSAAGEKPQHF. The CDR3 DNA reads TGTGCCAGCAGCGCCGCCGGGGAGAAGCCCCAGCATTTT. The genes are TRBV7-9 and TRBJ1-5; no reliable D call. Germline values: CDR1 SEHNR, CDR2 FQNEAQ (reference sequence). The V end was cut by 5 bases, the J end by 8 bases, with 13 bases between. CDR3 length: 13 amino acids.

This chain uses TRBV7-9 with TRBJ1-6; the match to TRBD1 covers 7 bases. This CDR3 contains 16 residues. Germline CDR1 reads SEHNR; CDR2 reads FQNEAQ (reference sequence). Unmatched junction bases numbered 4, after V lost 5 bases and J lost 0 bases. In DNA form, the CDR3 reads TGTGCCAGCAGCCCGAGGGGGCTCTCCTATAATTCACCCCTCCACTTT. Its protein product is CASSPRGLSYNSPLHF.

The chain couples TRBV30 to TRBJ2-5; 9 bases are shared with TRBD1. Germline assignment: CDR1 GTSNPN and CDR2 SVGIG (reference sequence). V lost 5 bases to trimming and J lost 5 bases; unmatched junction nucleotides: 3. This CDR3 region has 12 residues. Here the CDR3 reads CAWGQGLETQYF. The CDR3 bases are TGTGCCTGGGGACAGGGGCTGGAGACCCAGTACTTC.

J is TRBJ2-7 and V is TRBV7-8, with 8 bases fitting TRBD1. The CDR3 is made up of 15 amino acids. CDR1 and CDR2 (germline): SGHVS, FQNEAQ. V lost 5 bases and J lost 0; bases outside the gene matches: 6. The CDR3 DNA is TGTGCCAGCAGCACAAGGACAGGGCGCTCCTACGAGCAGTACTTC. It translates to CASSTRTGRSYEQYF.

V is TRBV6-5 and J is TRBJ2-1, with D hard to call. The CDR3 has 11 amino acids. Deletions cut 4 bases from V and 8 bases from J, with 6 bases between. Germline V gene sequence: CDR1 MNHEY, CDR2 SVGAGI. This chain's CDR3 is CASSSRYEQFF. The CDR3 DNA sequence: TGTGCCAGCAGTTCTAGATATGAGCAGTTCTTC.

This chain uses TRBV28 with TRBJ2-1, with 7 bases aligning to TRBD2. The CDR3 is 13 residues long. V was pared by 8 bases and J by 6 bases, with 7 bases of the junction left unmatched. Germline V gives CDR1 MDHEN, CDR2 SYDVKM. The CDR3 sequence is CASGEGLPNEQFF. The CDR3 DNA is TGTGCCAGCGGGGAGGGCCTTCCCAATGAGCAGTTCTTC. Drawing the rest from reference TRBV28 and TRBJ2-1, the complete variable domain is DVKVTQSSRYLVKRTGEKVFLECVQDMDHENMFWYRQDPGLGLRLIYFSYDVKMKEKGDIPEGYSVSREKKERFSLILESASTNQTSMYLCASGEGLPNEQFFGPGTRLTVL.

The gene calls are TRBV9 and TRBJ2-7, with 7 bases fitting TRBD2. The CDR3 spans 12 residues. The V gene's germline CDR1 is SGDLS and CDR2 YYNGEE. V gave up 3 bases and J gave up 3 bases; unmatched junction bases: 0. CDR3 DNA: TGTGCCAGCAGCGCGGGGGGCTACGAGCAGTACTTC. This sequence encodes CASSAGGYEQYF.

The gene calls are TRBV28 and TRBJ1-4; D possibly corresponds to TRBD1 (5 bases). This CDR3 region has 15 residues. Germline V gene data show CDR1 as MDHEN and CDR2 as SYDVKM. V dropped 6 bases and J dropped 5 bases, with 16 bases sitting between them. CDR3 nucleotides: TGTGCCAGCAGCCGGAGGGGAGCTGGGAATGAAAAACTGTTTTTT. This encodes CASSRRGAGNEKLFF.

This clone has just one count. This chain links TRBV7-8 with TRBJ2-3; the match to TRBD2 covers 11 bases. Germline V CDR1 and CDR2: SGHVS, FQNEAQ. V shed 4 bases and J 0 bases; nucleotides not matched to a gene: 3. The CDR3 length is 16 residues. The CDR3 bases are TGTGCCAGCAGCTACCGGACTAGCGGGAGCACAGATACGCAGTATTTT. It is translated as CASSYRTSGSTDTQYF.

The V and J genes are TRBV19 and TRBJ1-6; a weak D match, TRBD1 (5 bases). Per the germline V gene, CDR1 is LNHDA and CDR2 is SQIVND (reference sequence). The CDR3 length is 13 residues. Trimming shortened V by 7 bases and J by 10 bases, and 14 bases separated the two germline ends. This chain's CDR3 is CASMAGQRSPLHF. The CDR3 bases are TGTGCCAGTATGGCTGGACAACGCTCACCCCTCCACTTT.